Listed below are T cell receptor beta chains from one sample, sequenced in a study of cytomegalovirus exposure and HLA in healthy donors. Data came from immunoSEQ multiplex PCR; TCRdb stores just in-frame clones and leaves some out. The sample carries 110,000 to 150,000 clones, 89% recorded once. Sequenced sample: PBMCs. These receptors were obtained from a woman under 30 in good health and CMV-seropositive. Each CDR3 is given with its conserved first and last residue. The D gene is left open where the match is weak. Clone size is shown for a subset of rows, as once, few, many or a class of expanded clone.

J gene: TRBJ1-2; V gene: TRBV9; clone size: .; CDR3 length: 15; D gene: .; CDR3 protein: CASSVADSGSNGYTF; CDR3 DNA: TGTGCCAGCAGCGTAGCTGACTCAGGGTCGAATGGCTACACCTTC
J gene: TRBJ1-4; V gene: TRBV9; clone size: .; CDR3 length: 14; D gene: TRBD1; CDR3 protein: CASSFTGGNEKLFF; CDR3 DNA: TGTGCCAGCAGCTTTACAGGGGGTAATGAAAAACTGTTTTTT
J gene: TRBJ2-5; V gene: TRBV6-5; clone size: once; CDR3 length: 13; D gene: .; CDR3 protein: CASRRILQETQYF; CDR3 DNA: TGTGCCAGCAGGAGAATCCTACAAGAGACCCAGTACTTC
J gene: TRBJ1-4; V gene: TRBV16; clone size: .; CDR3 length: 16; D gene: .; CDR3 protein: CASSPRGWGLNEKLFF; CDR3 DNA: TGTGCCAGCAGCCCCCGGGGGTGGGGACTGAATGAAAAACTGTTTTTT
J gene: TRBJ1-2; V gene: TRBV19; clone size: .; CDR3 length: 16; D gene: TRBD1; CDR3 protein: CASTGQGGVSDYGYTF; CDR3 DNA: TGTGCCAGTACGGGACAGGGGGGAGTTTCGGACTATGGCTACACCTTC
J gene: TRBJ2-7; V gene: TRBV6-5; clone size: once; CDR3 length: 13; D gene: TRBD1; CDR3 protein: CASSRTGLDEQYF; CDR3 DNA: TGTGCCAGCAGTCGGACAGGGCTGGACGAGCAGTACTTC
J gene: TRBJ1-5; V gene: TRBV27; clone size: .; CDR3 length: 15; D gene: TRBD1; CDR3 protein: CASSWAGGGNQPQHF; CDR3 DNA: TGTGCCAGCAGTTGGGCAGGGGGCGGCAATCAGCCCCAGCATTTT
J gene: TRBJ2-2; V gene: TRBV7-2; clone size: .; CDR3 length: 14; D gene: TRBD1; CDR3 protein: CASSSTGVTGELFF; CDR3 DNA: TGTGCCAGCAGCTCGACAGGGGTCACCGGGGAGCTGTTTTTT
J gene: TRBJ2-3; V gene: TRBV19; clone size: .; CDR3 length: 16; D gene: TRBD2; CDR3 protein: CASSPRLAGDVNTQYF; CDR3 DNA: TGTGCCAGTAGTCCGCGACTAGCGGGCGACGTAAATACGCAGTATTTT
J gene: TRBJ2-2; V gene: TRBV11-2; clone size: .; CDR3 length: 18; D gene: TRBD2; CDR3 protein: CASSSQGTSGGGTGELFF; CDR3 DNA: TGTGCCAGCAGCTCGCAAGGGACTAGCGGGGGCGGGACCGGGGAGCTGTTTTTT
J gene: TRBJ1-4; V gene: TRBV5-6; clone size: .; CDR3 length: 13; D gene: .; CDR3 protein: CATTGGRNEKLFF; CDR3 DNA: TGTGCCACCACCGGGGGGCGGAATGAAAAACTGTTTTTT
J gene: TRBJ2-5; V gene: TRBV27; clone size: .; CDR3 length: 12; D gene: TRBD2; CDR3 protein: CASSASGGSLYF; CDR3 DNA: TGTGCCAGCAGTGCTAGCGGGGGGAGCTTATACTTC
J gene: TRBJ2-7; V gene: TRBV30; clone size: .; CDR3 length: 13; D gene: TRBD2; CDR3 protein: CAWSVGTSYEQYF; CDR3 DNA: TGTGCCTGGAGTGTCGGGACTAGCTACGAGCAGTACTTC
J gene: TRBJ2-1; V gene: TRBV27; clone size: .; CDR3 length: 11; D gene: .; CDR3 protein: CASSFYNEQFF; CDR3 DNA: TGTGCCAGCAGCTTTTACAATGAGCAGTTCTTC
J gene: TRBJ1-2; V gene: TRBV4-1; clone size: .; CDR3 length: 16; D gene: TRBD1; CDR3 protein: CASSQPRQGVTYGYTF; CDR3 DNA: TGCGCCAGCAGCCAACCTCGGCAGGGGGTAACCTATGGCTACACCTTC
J gene: TRBJ2-3; V gene: TRBV6-5; clone size: .; CDR3 length: 13; D gene: .; CDR3 protein: CASGLGGTDTQYF; CDR3 DNA: TGTGCCAGCGGCCTAGGGGGCACAGATACGCAGTATTTT
J gene: TRBJ1-5; V gene: TRBV7-8; clone size: .; CDR3 length: 17; D gene: .; CDR3 protein: CASSLARAGSGNQPQHF; CDR3 DNA: TGTGCCAGCAGCTTAGCCCGCGCGGGGTCTGGTAATCAGCCCCAGCATTTT
J gene: TRBJ1-1; V gene: TRBV7-3; clone size: .; CDR3 length: 13; D gene: .; CDR3 protein: CASSLNIGTEAFF; CDR3 DNA: TGTGCCAGCAGCTTAAATATCGGTACTGAAGCTTTCTTT
J gene: TRBJ1-1; V gene: TRBV29-1; clone size: .; CDR3 length: 13; D gene: .; CDR3 protein: CSVSPGDYTEAFF; CDR3 DNA: TGCAGCGTTTCACCCGGGGATTACACTGAAGCTTTCTTT
J gene: TRBJ1-2; V gene: TRBV28; clone size: .; CDR3 length: 10; D gene: .; CDR3 protein: CASRLRGYTF; CDR3 DNA: TGTGCCAGCAGACTTCGGGGCTACACCTTC
J gene: TRBJ2-5; V gene: TRBV5-6; clone size: .; CDR3 length: 14; D gene: .; CDR3 protein: CASSQRTVQETQYF; CDR3 DNA: TGTGCCAGCAGCCAAAGGACAGTTCAAGAGACCCAGTACTTC
J gene: TRBJ1-4; V gene: TRBV7-9; clone size: .; CDR3 length: 15; D gene: .; CDR3 protein: CASSPGDRTNEKLFF; CDR3 DNA: TGTGCCAGCAGCCCAGGGGATCGGACTAATGAAAAACTGTTTTTT
J gene: TRBJ2-7; V gene: TRBV7-9; clone size: .; CDR3 length: 15; D gene: TRBD1; CDR3 protein: CASSARDRAPYEQYF; CDR3 DNA: TGTGCCAGCAGCGCCCGGGACAGGGCTCCCTACGAGCAGTACTTC
J gene: TRBJ2-6; V gene: TRBV6-5; clone size: .; CDR3 length: 14; D gene: .; CDR3 protein: CASSSSSGANVLTF; CDR3 DNA: TGTGCCAGCAGTTCGAGCTCTGGGGCCAACGTCCTGACTTTC
J gene: TRBJ2-7; V gene: TRBV7-2; clone size: .; CDR3 length: 14; D gene: TRBD1; CDR3 protein: CASSRQGGVYEQYF; CDR3 DNA: TGTGCCAGCAGCCGACAGGGGGGGGTTTACGAGCAGTACTTC
J gene: TRBJ1-5; V gene: TRBV7-6; clone size: .; CDR3 length: 15; D gene: TRBD1; CDR3 protein: CASSPGTGSSSPQHF; CDR3 DNA: TGTGCCAGCAGCCCCGGGACAGGTTCGTCCAGCCCCCAGCATTTT